Below, 20 T cell receptor beta chains from the same sample are listed, as sequenced in a study of shared clonotypes between healthy human individuals. The protocol was immunoSEQ multiplex PCR, while the TCRdb copy is restricted to in-frame clones and leaves out a portion. The repertoire consists of some 790,000 clones, with over 55% occurring once and the leading ten covering over 1.5%. Material for sequencing was memory CD4+ T cells sorted from blood. Subset noted: CD45RA-negative fraction. These receptors all stem from a woman in her twenties or thirties in good health.

This clone was recorded a few times. As DNA, the CDR3 is TGTGCCAGCAGCCAAGAGCGGGGATCCGAGGGTGACTACACCTTC. Translated: CASSQERGSEGDYTF. The chain links TRBV4-2 to TRBJ1-2; D is uncertain. The CDR3 loop spans 15 amino acids. V shed 0 bases and J shed 10 bases, with 18 bases lying between them. CDR1 and CDR2 (germline): LGHNA, YNFKEQ.

The chain links TRBV5-5 to TRBJ1-1; D uncertain. Germline CDR1 reads SGHKS; CDR2 reads YYEKEE (reference sequence). The CDR3 has 15 amino acids. Trimming shortened V by 0 bases and J by 4 bases, and 13 bases separated the two germline ends. The CDR3 is CASSLGWALGTEAFF. The CDR3 DNA sequence: TGTGCCAGCAGCTTGGGATGGGCCCTGGGCACTGAAGCTTTCTTT.

The V and J genes are TRBV14 and TRBJ2-3; D unresolved. There are 16 residues in the CDR3. V shed 0 bases and J shed 0 bases, with 10 bases lying between them. Germline V CDR1 and CDR2: SGHDN, FVKESK. The CDR3 is CASSQDRRRSTDTQYF. Written as DNA, the CDR3 is TGTGCCAGCAGCCAAGATCGGCGGCGCAGCACAGATACGCAGTATTTT.

The chain has TRBV18 and TRBJ2-7; D may be TRBD1 or TRBD2 (5 bases each). V lost 0 bases to trimming and J lost 1 base, with 13 bases between them. There are 16 residues in the CDR3. The germline V gene has CDR1 KGHSH and CDR2 LQKENI. The CDR3, as DNA: TGTGCCAGCTCACCACCGGGACGCGAGGGGTCCTACGAGCAGTACTTC. It specifies CASSPPGREGSYEQYF. Full variable domain (outside the CDR3, taken from reference TRBV18 and TRBJ2-7): NAGVMQNPRHLVRRRGQEARLRCSPMKGHSHVYWYRQLPEEGLKFMVYLQKENIIDESGMPKERFSAEFPKEGPSILRIQQVVRGDSAAYFCASSPPGREGSYEQYFGPGTRLTVT.

This chain connects TRBV2 to TRBJ2-4; D may be TRBD2 (6 bases). The V gene's germline CDR1 is SNHLY and CDR2 FYNNEI. The CDR3 spans 16 residues. Trimming stripped 8 bases from V and 3 bases from J, with 20 bases between. CDR3 in amino acids: CASYPWGDRDKNIQYF. CDR3 bases: TGTGCCAGCTATCCGTGGGGGGATAGAGACAAAAACATTCAGTACTTC.

The chain has TRBV28 and TRBJ1-1; 9 bases align to TRBD1. V lost 4 bases, J lost 10 bases, and 7 bases stayed unmatched. This CDR3 has 13 residues. Germline V gives CDR1 MDHEN, CDR2 SYDVKM. This CDR3 reads CASSSGQGGGAFF. In DNA form, the CDR3 reads TGTGCCAGCAGTTCGGGACAGGGTGGTGGAGCTTTCTTT. Full variable domain (remainder filled in from reference TRBV28 and TRBJ1-1): DVKVTQSSRYLVKRTGEKVFLECVQDMDHENMFWYRQDPGLGLRLIYFSYDVKMKEKGDIPEGYSVSREKKERFSLILESASTNQTSMYLCASSSGQGGGAFFGQGTRLTVV.

The table lists this clone with a few counts. The chain recombines TRBV10-2 with TRBJ2-4, with 10 nucleotides matching TRBD1. Per germline, CDR1 WSHSY and CDR2 SAAADI. Unmatched junction bases numbered 10, after V lost 6 bases and J lost 11 bases. The length of the CDR3 is 14 residues. This CDR3 reads CASREPGQGFVQYF. In nucleotides, the CDR3 is TGCGCCAGCAGAGAGCCGGGACAGGGGTTTGTTCAGTACTTC.

V usage is TRBV28 and J usage is TRBJ2-1, with 9 bases lining up with TRBD2. In germline, CDR1 is MDHEN, CDR2 SYDVKM. This CDR3 is 15 amino acids long. V was clipped by 5 bases and J by 4 bases; unmatched bases: 6. The CDR3 spells CASSQFSGSYNEQFF. For the CDR3, the DNA is TGTGCCAGCAGTCAGTTTAGCGGGAGTTACAATGAGCAGTTCTTC.

The chain joins TRBV7-3 to TRBJ2-2; D may be TRBD1 (5 bases). Germline V lookup: CDR1 SGHTA, CDR2 FQGTGA. The CDR3 has 13 residues. V lost 5 bases and J 7 bases, leaving 11 bases between the germline ends. CDR3 bases: TGTGCCAGCAGCCCGCAGGGCCTCGGGGAGCTGTTTTTT. This gives the protein CASSPQGLGELFF.

The genes are TRBV27 and TRBJ2-7; TRBD1 might be the D (6 bases). V was clipped by 3 bases and J by 0 bases, with 15 bases between them. The CDR3 is 16 amino acids. Per germline, CDR1 MNHEY and CDR2 SMNVEV (reference sequence). The CDR3 DNA reads as TGTGCCAGCAGTTTTATGGGGGCCTTTGGCTCCTACGAGCAGTACTTC. It specifies CASSFMGAFGSYEQYF.

The J gene is TRBJ1-2, the V gene TRBV5-5; D call uncertain. The V gene's germline CDR1 is SGHKS and CDR2 YYEKEE (reference sequence). The V and J ends lost 0 bases and 7 bases respectively, with 4 bases between them. CDR3 length: 11 residues. The CDR3 is CASSLAFGYTF. The CDR3 nucleotides read TGTGCCAGCAGCTTGGCCTTTGGCTACACCTTC.

CDR3 sequence: CASGRLATYEQYF. CDR3 DNA sequence: TGTGCCAGCGGACGACTAGCAACCTACGAGCAGTACTTC. The chain recombines TRBV11-2 with TRBJ2-7; TRBD2 agrees at 7 bases. V dropped 8 bases and J dropped 2; count of bases not matched to a gene: 6. CDR1 SGHAT and CDR2 FQNNGV come from the germline V gene. The CDR3 consists of 13 residues.

This chain links TRBV7-2 with TRBJ2-1, with TRBD1 matching over 12 bases. The germline V gene has CDR1 SGHTA and CDR2 FQGNSA. J was trimmed by 9 bases and V by 4 bases; bases with no gene match: 10. The CDR3 runs 16 residues. The CDR3 loop reads CASSSRGTGGSSEQFF. In nucleotides, the CDR3 is TGTGCCAGCAGCTCCCGCGGGACAGGGGGCTCTTCTGAGCAGTTCTTC.

As concerns this clone: The same CDR3 can be traced to other DNA sequences in this sample. The chain combines TRBV5-1 with TRBJ2-1; tentatively, D is TRBD1 or TRBD2 (5 bases each). CDR1 is SGHRS and CDR2 is YFSETQ in the germline V gene. Trimming left V 4 bases short and J 7 bases short, with 15 bases between. The CDR3 spans 14 residues. The CDR3 DNA is TGCGCCAGCAGCCCAGGGACCGCAGGAAATGAGCAGTTCTTC. Its translation: CASSPGTAGNEQFF. The whole variable domain, remainder taken from reference TRBV5-1 and TRBJ2-1, is KAGVTQTPRYLIKTRGQQVTLSCSPISGHRSVSWYQQTPGQGLQFLFEYFSETQRNKGNFPGRFSGRQFSNSRSEMNVSTLELGDSALYLCASSPGTAGNEQFFGPGTRLTVL.

This clone was counted only a few times. The J gene is TRBJ2-2, the V gene TRBV7-6; TRBD1 aligns across 12 bases. From germline, CDR1 is SGHVS and CDR2 FNYEAQ. Germline trimming cut 7 bases from V and 0 bases from J; bases unmatched to any gene: 12. The CDR3 covers 19 residues. CDR3 protein: CASTARGTGGASNTGELFF. Written as DNA, the CDR3 is TGTGCCAGCACAGCGCGCGGGACAGGGGGCGCCTCGAACACCGGGGAGCTGTTTTTT.

V gene TRBV2 combines with J gene TRBJ2-7; 12 nucleotides agree with TRBD2. Germline CDR1 and CDR2: SNHLY and FYNNEI. CDR3 length: 15 amino acids. The junction had 10 bases not matched to a gene; V was cut back by 4 bases and J by 9 bases. CDR3 sequence: CASSGGLAGSTVQYF. The CDR3 coding sequence is TGTGCCAGCAGTGGCGGACTAGCGGGGTCTACGGTGCAGTACTTC.

Concerning this clone itself: Other DNA sequences within the sample encode an identical CDR3. The CDR3 sequence: CASSRQGDTEAFF. CDR3 nucleotide sequence: TGTGCCAGCAGCCGACAGGGTGATACTGAAGCTTTCTTT. The genes are TRBV7-2 and TRBJ1-1, with TRBD1 identical over 7 bases. CDR3 length: 13 amino acids. Trimming took 5 bases from V and 5 from J; bases not matched to a gene: 5. Germline V gene lookup returns CDR1 SGHTA and CDR2 FQGNSA.

J is TRBJ2-1 and V is TRBV4-1, with D hard to call. The CDR3 length is 15 residues. V lost 2 bases and J lost 0, with 8 bases in between. Per germline, CDR1 MGHRA and CDR2 YSYEKL. In DNA, the CDR3 is TGCGCCAGCAGCCAAATACGGAGCTCCTACAATGAGCAGTTCTTC. This encodes CASSQIRSSYNEQFF.

V is TRBV4-2 and J is TRBJ2-5; D is perhaps TRBD1 or TRBD2 (5 bases each). CDR1 is LGHNA and CDR2 is YNFKEQ in the germline V gene. This CDR3 contains 13 residues. Trimming shortened V by 3 bases and J by 6 bases, and 11 bases separated the two germline ends. The CDR3 coding sequence is TGTGCCAGCAGCCAGGACTGGGGGAAGACCCAGTACTTC. Protein sequence: CASSQDWGKTQYF.

This chain links TRBV5-4 with TRBJ2-7; perhaps TRBD1 as D (5 bases). Between the trimmed V and J ends, which lost 0 bases and 5 bases, there was a span of 15 bases. The CDR3 runs 15 residues. Germline V gives CDR1 SGHNT, CDR2 YYREEE (reference sequence). The CDR3 protein is CASSLGVGRVDEQYF. The CDR3 DNA is TGTGCCAGCAGCTTGGGTGTGGGCAGGGTGGACGAGCAGTACTTC.